This is a list of T cell receptor beta chains from one sample in a study of cytotoxic CD8 clonotypes in ibrutinib-treated CLL. Profiling relied on immunoSEQ multiplex PCR, and the TCRdb table lists in-frame clones only, not all of them. Here the sample spans over 200,000 clones, roughly three quarters being singletons. This specimen consisted of PBMCs, obtained after 12 months of ibrutinib treatment. These receptors were obtained from a human donor with chronic lymphocytic leukemia. The CDR3 runs from the conserved cysteine through the conserved F or W. Each record gives: V gene, J gene, D gene, clone size, CDR3 length, CDR3 DNA, CDR3 protein. D genes are given only for firm matches. A row's size may be missing; if present it is once, few, many or a size class.

V: TRBV6-4; J: TRBJ2-3; D: .; size: .; length: 13; DNA: TGTGCCAGCAGTGACTCGGACACCGATACGCAGTATTTT; CDR3: CASSDSDTDTQYF
V: TRBV19; J: TRBJ1-5; D: .; size: .; length: 14; DNA: TGTGCCAGTAGTATAGCGGGGGCAGGTCAGCCCCAGCATTTT; CDR3: CASSIAGAGQPQHF
V: TRBV12-5; J: TRBJ2-3; D: TRBD2; size: .; length: 18; DNA: TGTGCTAGTGGTTTGGGCCGGGGACTAGCGGGCGCCACAGATACGCAGTATTTT; CDR3: CASGLGRGLAGATDTQYF
V: TRBV6-5; J: TRBJ1-1; D: .; size: .; length: 12; DNA: TGTGCCAGCATGGACAGTTGGTTTACAGCTTTCTTT; CDR3: CASMDSWFTAFF
V: TRBV30; J: TRBJ2-3; D: .; size: .; length: 12; DNA: TGTGCCTGGAGTGCCCAGGGGGGTACGCAGTATTTT; CDR3: CAWSAQGGTQYF
V: TRBV5-1; J: TRBJ2-7; D: .; size: few; length: 14; DNA: TGCGCCAGCAGCCTCGGGGGTTCTTCCTACGAGCAGTACTTC; CDR3: CASSLGGSSYEQYF
V: TRBV4-2; J: TRBJ2-7; D: TRBD2; size: .; length: 15; DNA: TGTGCCAGCAGCCAAGAACCAGGGACTACGGGCGAGCAGTACTTC; CDR3: CASSQEPGTTGEQYF
V: TRBV9; J: TRBJ2-5; D: .; size: .; length: 18; DNA: TGTGCCAGCAGCGTTTCCGATTTCCGGGGCAACACACAAGAGACCCAGTACTTC; CDR3: CASSVSDFRGNTQETQYF
V: TRBV12-5; J: TRBJ2-1; D: TRBD2; size: .; length: 16; DNA: TGTGCTAGTGGTTCGGGGGGGGCAAAGGGTAGGAATGAGCAGTTCTTC; CDR3: CASGSGGAKGRNEQFF
V: TRBV5-4; J: TRBJ2-7; D: .; size: .; length: 13; DNA: TGTGCCAGCAGCGTCCTGGGGACTTACGAGCAGTACTTC; CDR3: CASSVLGTYEQYF
V: TRBV5-5; J: TRBJ1-1; D: .; size: .; length: 14; DNA: TGTGCCAGCAGCTTGCAGAGGGCGAACACTGAAGCTTTCTTT; CDR3: CASSLQRANTEAFF
V: TRBV6-5; J: TRBJ1-1; D: .; size: once; length: 13; DNA: TGTGCCAGCAGTCGGGGTAGTCGCACTGAAGCTTTCTTT; CDR3: CASSRGSRTEAFF
V: TRBV18; J: TRBJ1-2; D: .; size: .; length: 15; DNA: TGTGCCAGCTCACCTCCATCAGGCAGGGAGGAGGGCTACACCTTC; CDR3: CASSPPSGREEGYTF
V: TRBV25-1; J: TRBJ2-4; D: .; size: few; length: 11; DNA: TGTGCCAGCAGCCAAAAAAACATTCAGTACTTC; CDR3: CASSQKNIQYF
V: TRBV28; J: TRBJ2-7; D: TRBD1; size: .; length: 14; DNA: TGTGCCAGCACAGGGACAGGGATTCCCTACGAGCAGTACTTC; CDR3: CASTGTGIPYEQYF
V: TRBV29-1; J: TRBJ2-3; D: .; size: .; length: 15; DNA: TGCAGCGTTGAATATACGGGAGTAAGCACAGATACGCAGTATTTT; CDR3: CSVEYTGVSTDTQYF
V: TRBV7-3; J: TRBJ2-2; D: .; size: .; length: 12; DNA: TGTGCCAGCAGCGCACAGGCCGGGGAGCTGTTTTTT; CDR3: CASSAQAGELFF
V: TRBV7-2; J: TRBJ2-5; D: .; size: .; length: 18; DNA: TGTGCCAGCAGCCCCTTACGTGTAGCGGCCCCGTACCAAGAGACCCAGTACTTC; CDR3: CASSPLRVAAPYQETQYF
V: TRBV5-5; J: TRBJ1-1; D: TRBD1; size: .; length: 15; DNA: TGTGCCAGCAGCTTCATCCTTGGGACAGGGACTGAAGCTTTCTTT; CDR3: CASSFILGTGTEAFF
V: TRBV9; J: TRBJ1-6; D: .; size: .; length: 13; DNA: TGTGCCAGCAGCGACGAGCCCGATTCACCCCTCCACTTT; CDR3: CASSDEPDSPLHF
V: TRBV19; J: TRBJ1-5; D: TRBD1; size: once; length: 13; DNA: TGTGCCACCTCAGGGGGCTTCAATCAGCCCCAGCATTTT; CDR3: CATSGGFNQPQHF
V: TRBV9; J: TRBJ1-5; D: .; size: .; length: 15; DNA: TGTGCCAGCAGCTTACAGGGATACAGCAATCAGCCCCAGCATTTT; CDR3: CASSLQGYSNQPQHF
V: TRBV15; J: TRBJ1-2; D: TRBD1; size: .; length: 15; DNA: TGTGCCACCAGCAGAACGAACGAGGGGGCGCACGGCTACACCTTC; CDR3: CATSRTNEGAHGYTF
V: TRBV6-1; J: TRBJ1-3; D: .; size: .; length: 16; DNA: TGTGCCAGCAGTGAACTGGGGCAGGACTCTGGAAACACCATATATTTT; CDR3: CASSELGQDSGNTIYF
V: TRBV2; J: TRBJ1-6; D: TRBD1; size: .; length: 15; DNA: TGTGCCAGCAGTGAAGCCCAGGGGGCGAGGTCACCCCTCCACTTT; CDR3: CASSEAQGARSPLHF
V: TRBV7-9; J: TRBJ2-7; D: .; size: .; length: 14; DNA: TGTGCCTCCAAGGGGGCTAGCGCGTACCACGAGCAGTACTTC; CDR3: CASKGASAYHEQYF